A selection of T cell receptor beta chains follows, all from one sample in a study of blood T cells in healthy people across ages. TCRdb called the 5' RACE reads again in MiXCR, with one record for every CDR3 protein. Of roughly 900,000 distinct CDR3 sequences listed, 29% were seen once; the top ten hold roughly a sixth. Sequencing was carried out using blood. The receptors here all came from a woman over 75 in good health. Each CDR3 is given with its conserved first and last residue. Some rows mark clone size as missing; the rest say once, few, many or name a class of expanded clone.

V gene: TRBV9; CDR3 length: 16; clone size: few; CDR3 protein: CASSVAAVSSGNTIYF
V gene: TRBV6-2/TRBV6-3; CDR3 length: 13; clone size: many; CDR3 protein: CASNLTGPETQYF
V gene: TRBV20-1; CDR3 length: 13; clone size: NA; CDR3 protein: CSATTGDNQPQHF
V gene: TRBV30; CDR3 length: 13; clone size: many; CDR3 protein: CAWSIQRDEKLFF
V gene: TRBV6-2/TRBV6-3; CDR3 length: 14; clone size: many; CDR3 protein: CASRGGLFSDTQYF
V gene: TRBV28; CDR3 length: 15; clone size: NA; CDR3 protein: CATDLNSGSENEQFF
V gene: TRBV6-6; CDR3 length: 15; clone size: NA; CDR3 protein: CASSPTGQGSYGYTF
V gene: TRBV12-3/TRBV12-4; CDR3 length: 11; clone size: few; CDR3 protein: CASRGTDTQFF
V gene: TRBV20-1; CDR3 length: 14; clone size: NA; CDR3 protein: CSARGGRSSYEQYF
V gene: TRBV5-1; CDR3 length: 16; clone size: many; CDR3 protein: CASSPGPPGGRETQYF
V gene: TRBV15; CDR3 length: 13; clone size: many; CDR3 protein: CASAEGATDTQYF
V gene: TRBV9; CDR3 length: 13; clone size: many; CDR3 protein: CASGGISTDTQYF
V gene: TRBV20-1; CDR3 length: 13; clone size: NA; CDR3 protein: CSTCIPLYNEQFF
V gene: TRBV7-3; CDR3 length: 17; clone size: NA; CDR3 protein: CASSLKEGEANTGELFF
V gene: TRBV7-2; CDR3 length: 13; clone size: many; CDR3 protein: CASSSETGLGYTF
V gene: TRBV11-2; CDR3 length: 16; clone size: few; CDR3 protein: CASSLVIRANTGELFF
V gene: TRBV6-5; CDR3 length: 16; clone size: NA; CDR3 protein: CASSPQGGSSNYGYTF
V gene: TRBV5-1; CDR3 length: 16; clone size: NA; CDR3 protein: CASSYRRDGANYGYTF
V gene: TRBV6-1; CDR3 length: 14; clone size: few; CDR3 protein: CASRTGQANYGYTF
V gene: TRBV9; CDR3 length: 15; clone size: many; CDR3 protein: CASSVGGASKNIQYF
V gene: TRBV27; CDR3 length: 12; clone size: NA; CDR3 protein: CASSFLGTEAFF
V gene: TRBV9; CDR3 length: 15; clone size: many; CDR3 protein: CASSVGGGPRETQYF
V gene: TRBV3-1; CDR3 length: 16; clone size: NA; CDR3 protein: CASSQGTGGVGYGYTF
V gene: TRBV7-2; CDR3 length: 14; clone size: few; CDR3 protein: CASSPGPSSNEQFF
V gene: TRBV10-1; CDR3 length: 16; clone size: few; CDR3 protein: CASRMDSGGGFGEAFF
V gene: TRBV19; CDR3 length: 18; clone size: few; CDR3 protein: CASKRSGGAPGRNQPQHF
V gene: TRBV7-6; CDR3 length: 16; clone size: many; CDR3 protein: CASSLVRGGLWNEQFF
V gene: TRBV19; CDR3 length: 15; clone size: few; CDR3 protein: CASSIGRDRAYGYTF
V gene: TRBV28; CDR3 length: 14; clone size: many; CDR3 protein: CASSRTSAPYEQYF